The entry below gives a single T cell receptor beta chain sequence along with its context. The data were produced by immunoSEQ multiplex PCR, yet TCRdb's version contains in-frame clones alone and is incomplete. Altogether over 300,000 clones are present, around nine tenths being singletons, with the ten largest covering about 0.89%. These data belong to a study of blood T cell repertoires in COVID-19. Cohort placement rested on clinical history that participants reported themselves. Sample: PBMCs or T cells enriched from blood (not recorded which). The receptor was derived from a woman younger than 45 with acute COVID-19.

CDR3 region: CASSQAQGTGANVLTF. The CDR3 DNA follows: TGCGCCAGCAGCCAAGCCCAGGGTACTGGGGCCAACGTCCTGACTTTC. The chain combines TRBV4-1 with TRBJ2-6, with a possible D match to TRBD1 (5 bases). V was trimmed by 1 base and J by 2 bases, leaving 9 bases between them. Germline CDR1 and CDR2: MGHRA and YSYEKL. The CDR3 totals 16 residues.